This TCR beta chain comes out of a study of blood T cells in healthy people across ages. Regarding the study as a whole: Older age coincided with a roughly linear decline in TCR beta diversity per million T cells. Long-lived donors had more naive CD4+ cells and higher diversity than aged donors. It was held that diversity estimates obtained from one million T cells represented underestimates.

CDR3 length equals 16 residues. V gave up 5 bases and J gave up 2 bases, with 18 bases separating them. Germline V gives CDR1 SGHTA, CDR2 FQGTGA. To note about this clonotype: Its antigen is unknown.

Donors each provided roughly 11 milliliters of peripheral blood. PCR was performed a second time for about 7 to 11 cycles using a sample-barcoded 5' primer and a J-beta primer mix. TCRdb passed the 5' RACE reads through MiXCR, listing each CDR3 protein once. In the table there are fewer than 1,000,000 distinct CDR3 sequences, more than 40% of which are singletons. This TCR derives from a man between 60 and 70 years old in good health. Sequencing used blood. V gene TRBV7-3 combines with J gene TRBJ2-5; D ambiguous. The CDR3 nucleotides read TGTGCCAGCAGCCCCTTTGGCGCTACCAAACAAGAGACCCAGTACTTC. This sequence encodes CASSPFGATKQETQYF.